This T cell receptor beta chain was recorded in a study of blood T cells in healthy people across ages. Overall study findings and caveats: A greater number of naive CD4+ cells and higher diversity distinguished long-lived donors from aged donors. With unsorted PBMCs, a conclusive comparison of naive versus antigen-experienced cells was not possible. It was held that diversity estimates obtained from one million T cells represented underestimates.

The authors ran a second PCR of about 6 to 11 cycles using a sample-barcoded 5' primer and a J-beta primer mix. TCRdb recomputed calls from the 5' RACE reads with MiXCR, one row per CDR3 protein. In the table there are 650,000 to 1,000,000 distinct CDR3 sequences, around 34% of which are singletons. Trimming left V 5 bases short and J 4 bases short, with 11 bases between. The germline V gene has CDR1 SEHNR and CDR2 FQNEAQ (reference sequence). The CDR3 has 14 amino acids. Details on this clonotype: Its antigen is unidentified.

Researchers report isolating at least 6 million PBMCs per sample. The sequencing input was blood. The chain recombines TRBV7-9 with TRBJ2-2; D unclear. This TCR came from a man aged 18 to 30 in good health. The CDR3 nucleotides are TGTGCCAGCAGCGCACCACTACGCACCGGGGAGCTGTTTTTT. Translated: CASSAPLRTGELFF.